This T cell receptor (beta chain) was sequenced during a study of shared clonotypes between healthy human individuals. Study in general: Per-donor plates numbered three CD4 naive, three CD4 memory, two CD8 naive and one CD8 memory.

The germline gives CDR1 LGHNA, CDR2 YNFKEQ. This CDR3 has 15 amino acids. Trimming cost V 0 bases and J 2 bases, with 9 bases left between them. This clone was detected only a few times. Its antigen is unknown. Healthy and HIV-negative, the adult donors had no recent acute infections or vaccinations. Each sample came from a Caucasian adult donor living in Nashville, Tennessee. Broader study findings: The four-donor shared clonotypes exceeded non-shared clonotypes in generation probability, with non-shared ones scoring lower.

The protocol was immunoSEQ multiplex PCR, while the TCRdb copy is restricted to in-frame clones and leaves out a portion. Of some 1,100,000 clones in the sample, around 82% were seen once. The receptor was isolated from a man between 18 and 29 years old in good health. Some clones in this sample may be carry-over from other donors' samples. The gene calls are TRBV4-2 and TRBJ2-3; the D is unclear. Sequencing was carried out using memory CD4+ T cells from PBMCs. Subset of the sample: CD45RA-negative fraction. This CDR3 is CASSQDLVHTDTQYF. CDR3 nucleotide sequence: TGTGCCAGCAGCCAAGACCTAGTCCACACAGATACGCAGTATTTT.